Detailed here is one T cell receptor beta chain. The data originate from a study of blood T cell repertoires in COVID-19. Across the study: Spain, Italy and the United States supplied samples that represented acute and convalescent COVID-19.

The study assigned cohorts using participant-reported clinical history. Germline lookup yields CDR1 MDHEN and CDR2 SYDVKM. V gave up 5 bases and J gave up 11 bases; unmatched junction bases: 8. The length of the CDR3 is 13 residues. Sequencing used immunoSEQ multiplex PCR; TCRdb keeps in-frame clones, though not all of them. This repertoire shows 270,000 or so clones, 85% to 90% found once; its top ten account for roughly 3.9%. The chain joins TRBV28 to TRBJ2-1; 8 bases match TRBD2. This TCR was sampled from a woman aged 25 to 45 with acute COVID-19. Sample: PBMCs or T cells enriched from blood (not recorded which). CDR3 bases: TGTGCCAGCAGTCTCCTCAGACTAGCGAAGCAGTTCTTC. As protein: CASSLLRLAKQFF.